The rows below give T cell receptor beta chains drawn from one sample of a study of blood T cell repertoires in COVID-19. The table came from immunoSEQ multiplex PCR; TCRdb's copy has only in-frame clones and leaves some out. The sample lists tens of thousands of clones, around 84% occurring once. Sequencing was performed on peripheral blood. These receptors were obtained from a human donor in a cohort sampled during active COVID-19. The CDR3 runs from the conserved cysteine through the conserved F or W. The order of the fields is CDR3 protein, CDR3 DNA, J gene, V gene, D gene. D genes are given only for firm matches.

CATSVRGGFNTGELFF TGTGCCACCAGTGTAAGGGGCGGCTTTAACACCGGGGAGCTGTTTTTT TRBJ2-2 TRBV24-1 .
CASSHGQGYTGELFF TGCGCCAGCAGCCATGGACAGGGGTACACCGGGGAGCTGTTTTTT TRBJ2-2 TRBV4-3 TRBD1
CASSFRQINEKLFF TGTGCCAGCAGCTTCCGACAAATCAATGAAAAACTGTTTTTT TRBJ1-4 TRBV5-5 .
CASKREVGTEAFF TGCGCCAGCAAGAGGGAGGTTGGCACTGAAGCTTTCTTT TRBJ1-1 TRBV10-1 .
CASSYDRGTEAFF TGTGCCAGCAGCTATGACAGGGGAACTGAAGCTTTCTTT TRBJ1-1 TRBV5-4 TRBD1
CASSFETGLSGNTIYF TGTGCCAGCAGTTTTGAAACAGGCCTTTCTGGAAACACCATATATTTT TRBJ1-3 TRBV28 .
CASSARQGNYGYTF TGTGCCAGCAGCGCAAGACAGGGGAACTATGGCTACACCTTC TRBJ1-2 TRBV7-2 TRBD1
CASSLETGEDSPLHF TGTGCCAGCAGCTTAGAGACAGGGGAGGATTCACCCCTCCACTTT TRBJ1-6 TRBV7-9 TRBD1
CATSDPTPGGDEKLFF TGTGCCACCAGTGACCCGACCCCCGGGGGGGATGAAAAACTGTTTTTT TRBJ1-4 TRBV24-1 .
CASSIGRGSETWGQFF TGTGCCAGTAGTATAGGTCGGGGGTCGGAAACCTGGGGGCAGTTCTTC TRBJ2-1 TRBV19 .
CASSLKGQGLGEQYF TGTGCCAGCAGCTTAAAGGGACAGGGGCTTGGCGAGCAGTACTTC TRBJ2-7 TRBV7-8 TRBD1
CASSPNYGQGAPTGANVLTF TGTGCCAGCAGTCCGAATTACGGACAGGGGGCGCCTACTGGGGCCAACGTCCTGACTTTC TRBJ2-6 TRBV28 TRBD1
CASSQDIPEKLFF TGTGCCAGCAGCCAAGATATTCCCGAAAAACTGTTTTTT TRBJ1-4 TRBV3-1/TRBV3-2 .